Listed below are T cell receptor beta chains from one sample, sequenced in a study of metastatic and nonmetastatic thyroid tumors. TCRdb reanalyzed the PCR reads via MiXCR. The sample lists 40,000 to 55,000 clones; approximately 17% were seen once. Sequenced: blood. These TCRs come from a female donor with papillary thyroid cancer or a benign thyroid nodule (not recorded which). Some clones in this sample may be carry-over from other donors' samples. Both conserved end residues are part of each CDR3. A D gene is named only where the DNA matches it firmly. The size entry is marked missing in some rows and otherwise reads once, few, many or a size class.

d_gene: NA; j_gene: TRBJ2-2; abundance: NA; v_gene: TRBV24-1; CDR3nt: TGTGCCACCATCGTAGGCGAAAAGGACACCGGGGAGCTGTTTTTT; CDR3aa: CATIVGEKDTGELFF
d_gene: NA; j_gene: TRBJ2-2; abundance: many; v_gene: TRBV15; CDR3nt: TGTGCCACCAGCAGATACATTGGCGGGACCGGGGAGCTGTTTTTT; CDR3aa: CATSRYIGGTGELFF
d_gene: TRBD1; j_gene: TRBJ1-1; abundance: many; v_gene: TRBV6-2/TRBV6-3; CDR3nt: TGTGCCAGCAGTTTACTGGGGGGACAGGAAGCTTTCTTT; CDR3aa: CASSLLGGQEAFF
d_gene: NA; j_gene: TRBJ2-3; abundance: many; v_gene: TRBV5-6; CDR3nt: TGTGCCAGCAGCTTGGGCGAGAGGTGGCACGATACGCAGTATTTT; CDR3aa: CASSLGERWHDTQYF
d_gene: NA; j_gene: TRBJ1-2; abundance: many; v_gene: TRBV3-1; CDR3nt: TGTGCCAGCAGCCAGAAGCAGGGTGTGGGCTACACCTTC; CDR3aa: CASSQKQGVGYTF
d_gene: NA; j_gene: TRBJ2-1; abundance: many; v_gene: TRBV20-1; CDR3nt: TGCAGTGCCGGACCTTACAATGAGCAGTTCTTC; CDR3aa: CSAGPYNEQFF
d_gene: TRBD1; j_gene: TRBJ2-2; abundance: many; v_gene: TRBV3-1; CDR3nt: TGTGCCAGCAGCCAATGGGACAGGGTTTCGACCGGGGAGCTGTTTTTT; CDR3aa: CASSQWDRVSTGELFF
d_gene: NA; j_gene: TRBJ2-1; abundance: few; v_gene: TRBV27; CDR3nt: TGTGCCAGCAGCCAGAGCGAAAACCGGTCCTACAATGAGCAGTTCTTC; CDR3aa: CASSQSENRSYNEQFF
d_gene: TRBD2; j_gene: TRBJ2-7; abundance: NA; v_gene: TRBV20-1; CDR3nt: TGCAGTGTAACTAGCGTGAGGTACGATCAGTACTTC; CDR3aa: CSVTSVRYDQYF
d_gene: NA; j_gene: TRBJ1-2; abundance: NA; v_gene: TRBV7-6; CDR3nt: TGTGCCAGCAGCCGAATGGACAGATCTGGATTCTATAGCTACACCTTC; CDR3aa: CASSRMDRSGFYSYTF
d_gene: NA; j_gene: TRBJ1-6; abundance: NA; v_gene: TRBV28; CDR3nt: TGTGCCACCTATGGGGGGATCGGTAATTCACCCCTCCACTTT; CDR3aa: CATYGGIGNSPLHF
d_gene: NA; j_gene: TRBJ1-4; abundance: once; v_gene: TRBV5-1; CDR3nt: TGCGCCAGCAGCTTGATGTCGGGGAGCGAAAAACTGTTTTTT; CDR3aa: CASSLMSGSEKLFF
d_gene: NA; j_gene: TRBJ2-7; abundance: few; v_gene: TRBV6-1; CDR3nt: TGTGCCAGCAGTGACCCCCAGGGTCCCGAGCAGTACTTC; CDR3aa: CASSDPQGPEQYF
d_gene: NA; j_gene: TRBJ2-3; abundance: many; v_gene: TRBV6-1; CDR3nt: TGTGCCAGCAGTCCATCTACTAGCACAGATACGCAGTATTTT; CDR3aa: CASSPSTSTDTQYF
d_gene: TRBD2; j_gene: TRBJ2-7; abundance: few; v_gene: TRBV6-1; CDR3nt: TGTGCCAGCATCAGGGCCTCTAGCGGGCGTACCTACGAGCAGTACTTT; CDR3aa: CASIRASSGRTYEQYF
d_gene: TRBD1; j_gene: TRBJ1-4; abundance: many; v_gene: TRBV12-3/TRBV12-4; CDR3nt: TGTGCCAGCAGAGCAACAGGGGAGCGAGTTGGAAAACTGTTTTTT; CDR3aa: CASRATGERVGKLFF
d_gene: NA; j_gene: TRBJ2-7; abundance: NA; v_gene: TRBV5-1; CDR3nt: TGCGCCAGCAGCGGAGGCTACGAGCAGTACTTC; CDR3aa: CASSGGYEQYF
d_gene: TRBD2; j_gene: TRBJ2-1; abundance: few; v_gene: TRBV20-1; CDR3nt: TGCAGTGCCAGACTAGCGGGAGGGGGGATGGGGTTCTTC; CDR3aa: CSARLAGGGMGFF
d_gene: TRBD1; j_gene: TRBJ2-2; abundance: many; v_gene: TRBV30; CDR3nt: TGTGCCTGGAGCAGCCCGGGACAGGGGGCCGGGGAGCTGTTTTTT; CDR3aa: CAWSSPGQGAGELFF
d_gene: NA; j_gene: TRBJ2-7; abundance: NA; v_gene: TRBV20-1; CDR3nt: TGCAGTGCTAGGGCCCTGGTCTGGATAGGACCCTACGAGCAGTACTTC; CDR3aa: CSARALVWIGPYEQYF
d_gene: NA; j_gene: TRBJ2-3; abundance: few; v_gene: TRBV28; CDR3nt: TGTGCCAGCATCAGACCCCCAGGGCTTGTCTCCACAGATACGCAGTATTTT; CDR3aa: CASIRPPGLVSTDTQYF
d_gene: NA; j_gene: TRBJ1-6; abundance: NA; v_gene: TRBV10-3; CDR3nt: TGTGTCATCACTGGCTTAGTGGATTCACCCCTCCACTTT; CDR3aa: CVITGLVDSPLHF
d_gene: TRBD2; j_gene: TRBJ2-3; abundance: many; v_gene: TRBV18; CDR3nt: TGTGCCAGCTCACCGCTAGCGGGGAGCACAGATACGCAGTATTTT; CDR3aa: CASSPLAGSTDTQYF
d_gene: TRBD1; j_gene: TRBJ1-2; abundance: NA; v_gene: TRBV20-1; CDR3nt: TGCAGTGCTTGGAGTGGGACAGGTACCTATGGCTACACCTTC; CDR3aa: CSAWSGTGTYGYTF
d_gene: NA; j_gene: TRBJ1-5; abundance: many; v_gene: TRBV2; CDR3nt: TGTGCCAGCAGGCAGGGGAATCAGCCCCAGCATTTT; CDR3aa: CASRQGNQPQHF
d_gene: NA; j_gene: TRBJ2-4; abundance: many; v_gene: TRBV18; CDR3nt: TGTGCCAGCTCACCAGGAGATCTAGCCAAAAACATTCAGTACTTC; CDR3aa: CASSPGDLAKNIQYF
d_gene: NA; j_gene: TRBJ2-4; abundance: once; v_gene: TRBV20-1; CDR3nt: TGCAGTGCTAGGGCGGAGAAGACAGGTGTCAAAAACATTCAGTACTTC; CDR3aa: CSARAEKTGVKNIQYF
d_gene: NA; j_gene: TRBJ2-3; abundance: once; v_gene: TRBV30; CDR3nt: TGTGCCTGGAGTTTTGCCGGGAGAGGCGCAGATACGCAGTATTTT; CDR3aa: CAWSFAGRGADTQYF
d_gene: NA; j_gene: TRBJ1-1; abundance: few; v_gene: TRBV6-2/TRBV6-3; CDR3nt: TGTGCCAGCAGTTACAACCTTGGTGGGAACACTGAAGATTTCTTT; CDR3aa: CASSYNLGGNTEDFF
d_gene: NA; j_gene: TRBJ1-5; abundance: few; v_gene: TRBV12-3/TRBV12-4; CDR3nt: TGTGCCAGCAGCCCCGTGGGTGGCAATCAGCCCCAGCATTTT; CDR3aa: CASSPVGGNQPQHF
d_gene: TRBD1; j_gene: TRBJ1-2; abundance: NA; v_gene: TRBV7-9; CDR3nt: TGTGCCAGCAGCTCCGGGACAGGTACGGGTGTCTACACCTTC; CDR3aa: CASSSGTGTGVYTF
d_gene: NA; j_gene: TRBJ2-1; abundance: many; v_gene: TRBV7-3; CDR3nt: TGTGCCAGCACCCCGCCCCCCCAACCTCCGCGATACAATGAGCAGTTCTTC; CDR3aa: CASTPPPQPPRYNEQFF
d_gene: NA; j_gene: TRBJ1-6; abundance: medium-sized; v_gene: TRBV6-1; CDR3nt: TGTGCCAGCAGTCCCAGCTCCTATAATTCACCCCTCCACTTT; CDR3aa: CASSPSSYNSPLHF
d_gene: NA; j_gene: TRBJ2-7; abundance: many; v_gene: TRBV6-6; CDR3nt: TGTGCCAGCAGTTACTCGCGGAGTTCCTACGAGCAGTACTTC; CDR3aa: CASSYSRSSYEQYF
d_gene: NA; j_gene: TRBJ1-6; abundance: NA; v_gene: TRBV27; CDR3nt: TGTGCCAGCAGTTTATACACAGTCAATAATTCACCACTCAACTTT; CDR3aa: CASSLYTVNNSPLNF
d_gene: NA; j_gene: TRBJ2-6; abundance: few; v_gene: TRBV9; CDR3nt: TGTGCCAGCAGCTCCCAGAAAGGGCTCTCTGGGGCAAACGTCCTGACTTTC; CDR3aa: CASSSQKGLSGANVLTF
d_gene: NA; j_gene: TRBJ2-1; abundance: medium-sized; v_gene: TRBV6-1; CDR3nt: TGTGCCAGCATTGAGACTAGAAGCTCCTACAATGAGCAGTTCTTC; CDR3aa: CASIETRSSYNEQFF